This T cell receptor (beta chain) derives from a study of shared clonotypes between healthy human individuals. Overall study findings and caveats: Donors were few, which limited the genetic and exposure-history diversity represented.

Generated by immunoSEQ multiplex PCR, the TCRdb table keeps only in-frame clones and is missing some. The sample includes some 2.1 million clones, 80% to 95% of them seen just once. CDR1 MNHNY and CDR2 SVGAGI come from the germline V gene (reference sequence). The V gene lost 6 bases and the J gene lost 3 bases, with 12 bases spanning the gap. This CDR3 region has 13 residues. Only CD45RO-negative cells positively selected for CCR7 counted as naive CD8 cells, so terminally differentiated effector memory CD45RA+ cells were excluded. On this clone itself: Its antigen is not known.

The sample comprised naive CD8+ T cells from PBMCs. This sequence originates from a man younger than 35 in good health. Some clones in this sample may be carry-over from other donors' samples. This chain connects TRBV6-6 to TRBJ2-7; D is possibly TRBD2 (6 bases). The CDR3 DNA sequence: TGTGCCAGCAGACATCGGGAGCGCTACGAGCAGTACTTC. Translation: CASRHRERYEQYF.